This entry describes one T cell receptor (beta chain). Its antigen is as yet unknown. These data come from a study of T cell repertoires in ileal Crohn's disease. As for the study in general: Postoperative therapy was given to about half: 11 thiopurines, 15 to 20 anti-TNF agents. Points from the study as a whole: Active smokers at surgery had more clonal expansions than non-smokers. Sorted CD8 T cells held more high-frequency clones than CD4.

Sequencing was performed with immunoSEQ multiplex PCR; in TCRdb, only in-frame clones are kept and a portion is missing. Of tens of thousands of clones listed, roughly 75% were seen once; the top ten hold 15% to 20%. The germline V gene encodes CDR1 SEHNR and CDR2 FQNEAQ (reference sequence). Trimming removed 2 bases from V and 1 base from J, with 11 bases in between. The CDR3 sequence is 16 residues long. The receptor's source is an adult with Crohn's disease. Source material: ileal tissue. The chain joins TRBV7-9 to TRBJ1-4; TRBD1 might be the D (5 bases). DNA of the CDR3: TGTGCCAGCAGCTTATCCGGGGGAGGAACTAATGAAAAACTGTTTTTT. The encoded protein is CASSLSGGGTNEKLFF.